Listed here is a single TCR beta chain. This sequence may be a read error, since a much larger clone differs from it by one base. This sample stems from a study of Graves' ophthalmopathy and Graves' hyperthyroidism. RNA served as the template for amplifying TCR beta CDR3 regions. HTBI primers were used in a first-round RT-PCR, which preceded a second-round multiplex PCR. TCRdb itself ran the multiplex PCR reads through MiXCR, one entry per CDR3 protein. The table includes 580,000 or so distinct CDR3 sequences, under 45% detected once. Germline V CDR1 and CDR2: SQVTM, ANQGSEA. V lost 0 bases, J lost 7 bases, and 19 bases stayed unmatched. The CDR3 has 18 residues.

The sequenced material came from peripheral blood or thyroid tissue (not recorded which). The source of this sequence is an adult man with Graves' hyperthyroidism. This chain joins TRBV29-1 and TRBJ2-5; 8 bases fit TRBD2. In DNA, the CDR3 is TGCAGCGTTGAAGAAGTTGGGAATGAAGCGGGAGCAAAAGTGACCCAGTACTTC. This gives the protein CSVEEVGNEAGAKVTQYF.